This T cell receptor beta chain was captured by sequencing in a study of T cell responses to AZD1222 COVID-19 vaccine. Trimming cost V 3 bases and J 5 bases, with 10 bases left between them. CDR1 is LNHDA, CDR2 SQIVND, per germline (reference sequence). The CDR3 consists of 14 residues. The study's findings and limits: Samples come after the peak T cell response, not at day 14. There were vaccine-associated CD4 TCRs across spike, dominant at 160-218 and 743-854. A mostly white British donor set with more females was recruited, and clonal diversity was possibly underestimated.

A note on this clone: Its antigen is undetermined.

Profiled with immunoSEQ multiplex PCR; TCRdb holds only in-frame clones, not every one. The sample includes approximately 88,000 clones, around 90% of them seen just once. This chain links TRBV19 with TRBJ1-4; D gene uncertain. The receptor comes from an adult in good health. The source material was peripheral blood, sampled on day 0 of AZD1222 vaccination. The CDR3 DNA reads as TGTGCCAGTAGTATCGGGGTAGGGAATGAAAAACTGTTTTTT. Translated, it gives CASSIGVGNEKLFF.